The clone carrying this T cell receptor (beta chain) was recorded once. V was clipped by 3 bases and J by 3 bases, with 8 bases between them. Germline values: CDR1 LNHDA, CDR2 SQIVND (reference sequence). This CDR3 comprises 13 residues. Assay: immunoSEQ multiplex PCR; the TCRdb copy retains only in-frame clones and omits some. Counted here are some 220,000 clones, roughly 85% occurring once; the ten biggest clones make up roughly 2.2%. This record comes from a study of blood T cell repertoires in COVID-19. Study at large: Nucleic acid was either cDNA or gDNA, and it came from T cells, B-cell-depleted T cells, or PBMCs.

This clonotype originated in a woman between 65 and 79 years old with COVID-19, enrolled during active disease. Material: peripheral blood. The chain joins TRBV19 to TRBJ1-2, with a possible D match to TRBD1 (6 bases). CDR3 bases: TGTGCCAGTAGTATGTCAGGGGACTATGGCTACACCTTC. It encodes CASSMSGDYGYTF.